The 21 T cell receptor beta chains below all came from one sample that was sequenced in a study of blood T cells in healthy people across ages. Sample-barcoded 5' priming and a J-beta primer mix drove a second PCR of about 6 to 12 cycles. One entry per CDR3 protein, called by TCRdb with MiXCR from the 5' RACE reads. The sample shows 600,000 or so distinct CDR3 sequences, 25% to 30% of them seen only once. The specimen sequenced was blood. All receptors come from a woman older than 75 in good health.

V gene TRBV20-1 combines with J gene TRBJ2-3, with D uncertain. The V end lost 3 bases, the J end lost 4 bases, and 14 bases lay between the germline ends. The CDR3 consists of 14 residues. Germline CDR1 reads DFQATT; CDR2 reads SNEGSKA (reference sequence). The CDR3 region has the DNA TGCAGTGCTAGTGGTGTGACGAACTCAGATACGCAGTATTTT. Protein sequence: CSASGVTNSDTQYF.

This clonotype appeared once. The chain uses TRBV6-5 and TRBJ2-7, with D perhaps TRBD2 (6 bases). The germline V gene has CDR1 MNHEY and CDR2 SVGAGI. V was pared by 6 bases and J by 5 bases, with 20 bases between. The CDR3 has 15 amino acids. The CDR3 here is CASRPGTRGGDEQYF. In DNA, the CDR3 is TGTGCCAGCAGACCGGGGACTCGGGGTGGGGACGAGCAGTACTTC.

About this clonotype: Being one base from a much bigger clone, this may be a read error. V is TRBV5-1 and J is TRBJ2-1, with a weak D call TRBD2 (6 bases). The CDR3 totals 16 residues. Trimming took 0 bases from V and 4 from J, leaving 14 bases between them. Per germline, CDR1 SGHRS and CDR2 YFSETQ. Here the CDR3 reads CASSLVGGIGYNEQFF. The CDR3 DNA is TGCGCCAGCAGCTTGGTAGGAGGGATAGGTTACAATGAGCAGTTCTTC.

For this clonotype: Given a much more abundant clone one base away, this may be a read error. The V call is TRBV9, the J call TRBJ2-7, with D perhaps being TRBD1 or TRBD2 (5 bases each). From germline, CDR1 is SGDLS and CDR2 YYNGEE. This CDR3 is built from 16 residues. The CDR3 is CASSVRGAALSHEQYF. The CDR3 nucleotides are TGTGCCAGCAGCGTCCGAGGGGCAGCCCTCTCCCACGAGCAGTACTTC.

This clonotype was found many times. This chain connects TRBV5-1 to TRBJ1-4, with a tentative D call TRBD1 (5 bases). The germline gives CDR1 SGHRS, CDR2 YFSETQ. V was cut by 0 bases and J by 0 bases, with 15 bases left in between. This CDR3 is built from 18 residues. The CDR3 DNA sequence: TGCGCCAGCAGCTTGGCTACCCAGGCACAGGCAACTAATGAAAAACTGTTTTTT. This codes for CASSLATQAQATNEKLFF.

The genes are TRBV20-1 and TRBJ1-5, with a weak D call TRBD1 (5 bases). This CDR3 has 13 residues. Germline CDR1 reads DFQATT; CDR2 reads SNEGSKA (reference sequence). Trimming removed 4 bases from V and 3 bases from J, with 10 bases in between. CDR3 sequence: CSAKGHSNQPQHF. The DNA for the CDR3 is TGCAGTGCTAAAGGACACTCCAATCAGCCCCAGCATTTT.

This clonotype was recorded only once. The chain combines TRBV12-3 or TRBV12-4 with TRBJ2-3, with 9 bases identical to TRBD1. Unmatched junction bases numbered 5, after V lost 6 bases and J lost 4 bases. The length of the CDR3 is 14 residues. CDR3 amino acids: CASSTGGRADTQYF. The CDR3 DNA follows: TGTGCCAGCAGCACAGGGGGCAGGGCAGATACGCAGTATTTT.

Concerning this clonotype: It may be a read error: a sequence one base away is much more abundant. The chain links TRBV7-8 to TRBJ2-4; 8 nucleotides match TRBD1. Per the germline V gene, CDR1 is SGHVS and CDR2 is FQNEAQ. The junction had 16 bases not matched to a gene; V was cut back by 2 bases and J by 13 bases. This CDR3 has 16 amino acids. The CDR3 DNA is TGTGCCAGCAGCTTACAGTTATCGGGACAGGCGAGGGAGCAGTACTTC. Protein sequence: CASSLQLSGQAREQYF.

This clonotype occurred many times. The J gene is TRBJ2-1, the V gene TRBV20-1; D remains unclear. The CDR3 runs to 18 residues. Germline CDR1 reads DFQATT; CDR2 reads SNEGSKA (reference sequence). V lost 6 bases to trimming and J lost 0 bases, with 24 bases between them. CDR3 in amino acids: CSAPTPSRSWGSYNEQFF. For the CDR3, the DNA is TGCAGTGCCCCAACCCCCTCGCGGTCTTGGGGCTCCTACAATGAGCAGTTCTTC.

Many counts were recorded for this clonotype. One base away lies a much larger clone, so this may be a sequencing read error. CDR3 DNA sequence: TGTGCCAGCAGTTTAGCGGGGGGGGCGGCAGATACGCAGTATTTT. This gives the protein CASSLAGGAADTQYF. The rearrangement joins TRBV12-3 or TRBV12-4 to TRBJ2-3; a weak D match, TRBD2 (7 bases). V was trimmed by 0 bases and J by 4 bases, leaving 11 bases between them. The CDR3 contains 15 residues.

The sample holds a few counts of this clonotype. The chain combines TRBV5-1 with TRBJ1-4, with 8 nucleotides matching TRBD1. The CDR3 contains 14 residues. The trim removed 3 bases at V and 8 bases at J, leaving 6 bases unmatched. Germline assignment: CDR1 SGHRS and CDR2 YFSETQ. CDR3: CASSYGQGPEKLFF. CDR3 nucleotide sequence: TGCGCCAGCAGCTATGGACAGGGCCCGGAAAAACTGTTTTTT.

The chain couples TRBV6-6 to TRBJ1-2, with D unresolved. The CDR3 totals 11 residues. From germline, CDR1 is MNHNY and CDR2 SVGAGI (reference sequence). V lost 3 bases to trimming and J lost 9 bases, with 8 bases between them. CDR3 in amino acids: CASSYRVSYTF. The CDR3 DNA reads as TGTGCCAGCAGTTATCGGGTTAGCTACACCTTC.

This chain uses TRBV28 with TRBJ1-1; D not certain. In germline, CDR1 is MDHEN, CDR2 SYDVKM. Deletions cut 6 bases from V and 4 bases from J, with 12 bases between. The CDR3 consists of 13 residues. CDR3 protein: CASRPPLVTEAFF. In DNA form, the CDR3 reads TGTGCCAGCAGACCCCCCTTGGTCACTGAAGCTTTCTTT.

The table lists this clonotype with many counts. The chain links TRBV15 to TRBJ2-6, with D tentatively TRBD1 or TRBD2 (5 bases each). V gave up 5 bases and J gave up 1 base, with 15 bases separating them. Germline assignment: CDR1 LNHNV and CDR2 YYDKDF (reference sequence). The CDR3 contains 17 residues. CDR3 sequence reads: CATSGGQFYSGANVLTF. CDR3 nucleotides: TGTGCCACCAGCGGAGGACAATTCTATTCTGGGGCCAACGTCCTGACTTTC.

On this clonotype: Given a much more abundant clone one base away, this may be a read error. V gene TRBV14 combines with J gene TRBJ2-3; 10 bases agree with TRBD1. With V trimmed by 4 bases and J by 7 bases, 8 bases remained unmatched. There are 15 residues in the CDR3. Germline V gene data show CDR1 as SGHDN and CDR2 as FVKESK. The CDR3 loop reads CASSPPTGGANTQYF. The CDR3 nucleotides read TGTGCCAGCAGCCCTCCGACAGGGGGCGCGAATACGCAGTATTTT.

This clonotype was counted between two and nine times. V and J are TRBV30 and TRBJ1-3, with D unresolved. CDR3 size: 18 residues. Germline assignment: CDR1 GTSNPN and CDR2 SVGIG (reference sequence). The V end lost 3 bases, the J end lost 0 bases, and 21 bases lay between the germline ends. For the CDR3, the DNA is TGTGCCTGGAGGGGCCGAAAGAGGACTTACAGCTCTGGAAACACCATATATTTT. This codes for CAWRGRKRTYSSGNTIYF.

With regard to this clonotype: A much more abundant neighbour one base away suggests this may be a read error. Here the CDR3 DNA reads TGTGTCAGCAGCCCCGGGACACTTGGGGCCAACGTCCTGACTTTC. Encoded protein: CVSSPGTLGANVLTF. This sequence joins TRBV5-6 and TRBJ2-6, with D possibly being TRBD1 (6 bases). Per germline, CDR1 SGHDT and CDR2 YYEEEE. This CDR3 spans 15 amino acids.

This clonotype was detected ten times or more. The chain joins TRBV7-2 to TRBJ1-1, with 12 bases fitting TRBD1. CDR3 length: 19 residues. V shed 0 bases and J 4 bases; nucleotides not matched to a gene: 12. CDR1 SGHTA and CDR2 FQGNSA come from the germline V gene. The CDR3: CASSLAPGGTGGRGTEAFF. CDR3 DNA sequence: TGTGCCAGCAGCTTAGCGCCTGGCGGGACAGGGGGCAGGGGCACTGAAGCTTTCTTT.

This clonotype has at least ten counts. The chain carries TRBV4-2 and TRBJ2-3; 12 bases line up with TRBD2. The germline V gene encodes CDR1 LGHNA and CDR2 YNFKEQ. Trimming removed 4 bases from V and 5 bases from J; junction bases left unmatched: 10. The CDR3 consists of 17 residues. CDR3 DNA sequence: TGTGCCAGCAGCCCCAGTTCTAGCGGGGGGGCGAGAGATACGCAGTATTTT. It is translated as CASSPSSSGGARDTQYF.

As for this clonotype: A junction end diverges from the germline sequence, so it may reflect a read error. CDR3 amino acids: CASSPGGTHTDTQYF. The CDR3 DNA follows: TGTGCCAGCAGCCCGGGCGGGACACACACAGATACCCAGTATTTT. The chain combines TRBV7-2 with TRBJ2-3, with D perhaps being TRBD1 or TRBD2 (6 bases each). CDR1 is SGHTA, CDR2 FQGNSA, per germline. The CDR3 loop spans 15 amino acids.

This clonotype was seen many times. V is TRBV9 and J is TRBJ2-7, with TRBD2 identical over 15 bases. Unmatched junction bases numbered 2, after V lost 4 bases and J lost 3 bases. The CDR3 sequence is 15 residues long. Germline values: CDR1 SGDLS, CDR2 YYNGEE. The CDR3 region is CASSRTSGGGYEQYF. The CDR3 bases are TGTGCCAGCAGCCGGACTAGCGGGGGGGGCTACGAGCAGTACTTC.